This T cell receptor beta chain was observed in a study of T-cell reconstitution after alpha-beta-depleted transplantation in children. The ends lost 4 bases at V and 3 bases at J; junction bases unmatched: 14. The germline CDR1 and CDR2 sequences are MNHEY and SVGAGI. The CDR3 length is 18 residues. This clonotype was seen a handful of times. Researchers prepared the TCRbeta library using unique molecular identifiers, the study reports. TCRdb ran MiXCR on the PCR reads and lists one entry per CDR3 protein. Here the sample spans some 590,000 distinct CDR3 sequences, 10% to 13% being singletons. Specimen: PBMCs from the stem cell graft donor, collected from the stem cell graft. The genes are TRBV6-5 and TRBJ1-4; 7 bases match TRBD1. This clonotype originated in a human donor who donated a stem cell graft to a child with acute myeloid leukemia. The chain's CDR3 is CASSSQGGLTPANEKLFF. CDR3 nucleotides: TGTGCCAGCAGTTCCCAGGGGGGACTAACACCGGCTAATGAAAAACTGTTTTTT.